What follows are 13 T cell receptor beta chains derived from one specimen sequenced in a study of cytotoxic CD8 clonotypes in ibrutinib-treated CLL (dated by TCRdb to the early 2020s). The protocol used for the library was the immunoSEQ multiplex PCR assay. TCRdb obtained this table from immuneACCESS and retained in-frame rearrangements with V and J assigned. These tables miss some clones; where compared with another copy, unresolved V genes account for less than half of the shortfall, and the remainder is unexplained. The sample records around 310,000 clones, 70% to 80% of which are singletons. The biggest ten clones account for 6.5% to 8.5% of the sample. Sequencing was performed on PBMCs, taken before ibrutinib treatment. The receptors were gathered from a human donor with chronic lymphocytic leukemia.

The V call is TRBV30, the J call TRBJ1-2; D possibly corresponds to TRBD1 (5 bases). Germline CDR1 GTSNPN, CDR2 SVGIG (reference sequence). This CDR3 has 13 amino acids. V was clipped by 4 bases and J by 4 bases, with 13 bases between them. The CDR3 nucleotides are TGTGCCTGGACGTACCAGGGATCCTATGGCTACACCTTC. It encodes CAWTYQGSYGYTF. The whole variable domain, remainder taken from reference TRBV30 and TRBJ1-2, is SQTIHQWPATLVQPVGSPLSLECTVEGTSNPNLYWYRQAAGRGLQLLFYSVGIGQISSEVPQNLSASRPQDRQFILSSKKLLLSDSGFYLCAWTYQGSYGYTFGSGTRLTVV.

The J gene is TRBJ1-2, the V gene TRBV10-1, with D maybe TRBD1 (6 bases). Germline loops: CDR1 WNHNN, CDR2 SYGVQD (reference sequence). The V end lost 4 bases, the J end lost 2 bases, and 14 bases lay between the germline ends. The CDR3 spans 15 residues. DNA of the CDR3: TGCGCCAGCAGTGCCGAGACAGGATCGAACTATGGCTACACCTTC. The encoded protein is CASSAETGSNYGYTF.

This clone was seen only a few times. This chain links TRBV4-2 with TRBJ1-2, with D uncertain. The V and J ends lost 1 base and 7 bases respectively, with 7 bases between them. The V gene's germline CDR1 is LGHNA and CDR2 YNFKEQ. The CDR3 contains 12 residues. CDR3 region: CASSQVRVGYTF. The CDR3 coding sequence is TGTGCCAGCAGCCAAGTCCGTGTTGGCTACACCTTC.

This clone occurred a few times. The chain uses TRBV30 and TRBJ1-5; perhaps TRBD1 as D (6 bases). Trimming cost V 2 bases and J 5 bases, with 10 bases left between them. Germline V gene sequence: CDR1 GTSNPN, CDR2 SVGIG (reference sequence). This CDR3 has 13 amino acids. As DNA, the CDR3 is TGTGCCTGGAGTTTTAACAGGGATCAGCCCCAGCATTTT. This gives the protein CAWSFNRDQPQHF.

This chain joins TRBV5-6 and TRBJ1-2; D call uncertain. CDR1 SGHDT and CDR2 YYEEEE come from the germline V gene. The ends were cut back, 0 bases at V and 5 bases at J, with 8 bases in the middle. The CDR3 is 13 amino acids. The CDR3 bases are TGTGCCAGCAGCTTGGAACCGATATATGGCTACACCTTC. Amino acid sequence: CASSLEPIYGYTF.

The rearrangement joins TRBV11-1 to TRBJ1-1; D remains unclear. This CDR3 region has 13 residues. The V gene lost 1 base and the J gene lost 6 bases, with 9 bases spanning the gap. Germline V gene data show CDR1 as SGHAT and CDR2 as FQDESV (reference sequence). The CDR3 region is CASSLGSGAEAFF. The DNA for the CDR3 is TGTGCCAGCAGCTTAGGCTCGGGTGCTGAAGCTTTCTTT.

The chain combines TRBV25-1 with TRBJ1-6, with D perhaps matching TRBD1 (6 bases). The CDR3 covers 15 residues. Deletions cut 4 bases from V and 7 bases from J, with 14 bases between. The V gene's germline CDR1 is MGHDK and CDR2 SYGVNS. The CDR3, as DNA: TGTGCCAGCAGTGGACAACAGGGTGAAAATTCACCCCTCCACTTT. Protein product: CASSGQQGENSPLHF.

This chain joins TRBV20-1 and TRBJ2-3, with a possible D match to TRBD1 (5 bases). Trimming cost V 7 bases and J 4 bases, with 9 bases left between them. Germline lookup yields CDR1 DFQATT and CDR2 SNEGSKA (reference sequence). The CDR3 contains 11 residues. This CDR3 is CSGQGPDTQYF. The CDR3 DNA is TGCAGTGGTCAGGGTCCAGATACGCAGTATTTT.

This chain joins TRBV12-5 and TRBJ1-2; TRBD1 aligns across 8 bases. In germline, CDR1 is LGHNT, CDR2 FRNRAP. The V gene end was trimmed by 3 bases and the J gene end by 8 bases; junction bases not matched to a gene: 5. The CDR3 sequence is 13 residues long. The CDR3 DNA reads TGTGCTAGTGGTTTTACAGGGGGACGAGGCTACACCTTC. It codes for CASGFTGGRGYTF.

The chain is built from TRBV11-2 and TRBJ1-1, with D possibly matching TRBD1 (5 bases). The CDR3 extends over 13 amino acids. The V and J ends lost 3 bases and 5 bases respectively, with 10 bases between them. The germline V gene has CDR1 SGHAT and CDR2 FQNNGV. The CDR3, as DNA: TGTGCCAGCAGCTTTGGGGGGAAGACTGAAGCTTTCTTT. This sequence encodes CASSFGGKTEAFF.

This clone showed up just once. The chain has TRBV7-2 and TRBJ2-4; 11 bases map to TRBD2. The length of the CDR3 is 17 residues. The germline V gene encodes CDR1 SGHTA and CDR2 FQGNSA. After removal of 5 bases from V and 4 bases from J, the junction contained 10 bases not matched to a gene. DNA of the CDR3: TGTGCCAGCAGCCCCCTAGCGGGAGGCCGGGGTAAAAACATTCAGTACTTC. The encoded protein is CASSPLAGGRGKNIQYF.

The chain has TRBV5-6 and TRBJ2-7; D gene ambiguous. The V end was cut by 3 bases, the J end by 4 bases, with 8 bases between. The CDR3 spans 12 residues. Germline assignment: CDR1 SGHDT and CDR2 YYEEEE. The CDR3 region has the DNA TGTGCCAGCAGCTCGCTTTTTTACGAGCAGTACTTC. Residues: CASSSLFYEQYF. Full variable domain (remainder filled in from reference TRBV5-6 and TRBJ2-7): DAGVTQSPTHLIKTRGQQVTLRCSPKSGHDTVSWYQQALGQGPQFIFQYYEEEERQRGNFPDRFSGHQFPNYSSELNVNALLLGDSALYLCASSSLFYEQYFGPGTRLTVT.

The chain carries TRBV7-2 and TRBJ1-2, with 7 bases identical to TRBD1. The germline CDR1 and CDR2 sequences are SGHTA and FQGNSA. Trimming took 5 bases from V and 8 from J; bases not matched to a gene: 26. The CDR3 is 19 amino acids. This CDR3 is CASSDPLRAGATGFLGYTF. In DNA, the CDR3 is TGTGCCAGCAGCGATCCCCTTCGTGCCGGGGCGACAGGGTTTCTGGGCTACACCTTC.